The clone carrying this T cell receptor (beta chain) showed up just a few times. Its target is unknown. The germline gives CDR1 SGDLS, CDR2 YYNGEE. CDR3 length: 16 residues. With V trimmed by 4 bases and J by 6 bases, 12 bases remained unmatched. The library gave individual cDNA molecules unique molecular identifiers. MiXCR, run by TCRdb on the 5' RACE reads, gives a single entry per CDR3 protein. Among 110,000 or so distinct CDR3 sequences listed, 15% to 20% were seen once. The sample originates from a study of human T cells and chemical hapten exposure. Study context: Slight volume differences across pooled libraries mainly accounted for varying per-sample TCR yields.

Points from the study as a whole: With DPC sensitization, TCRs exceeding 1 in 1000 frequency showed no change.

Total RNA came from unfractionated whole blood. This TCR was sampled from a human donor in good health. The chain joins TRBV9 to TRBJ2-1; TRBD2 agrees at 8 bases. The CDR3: CASSSKPGLGFNEQFF. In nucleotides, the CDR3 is TGTGCCAGCAGCTCAAAACCGGGACTAGGTTTCAATGAGCAGTTCTTC.